This T cell receptor beta chain comes out of a study of Tregs in tolerant kidney transplant recipients. The study, taken as a whole, reports: Activated donor B cell expansion appeared to reveal the most relevant donor-specific TCRbeta repertoire. Findings come from small patient numbers and require larger validation. Changing PCR primers prevented nucleotide comparison between some patients' samples. Donor-specific Treg expansion exceeded global Treg expansion in tolerant patients, suggesting antigen drive.

TCRdb's table, derived via immunoSEQ multiplex PCR, lists solely in-frame clones and lacks some. The sample holds about 78,000 clones, roughly 90% seen once. CDR3 length: 12 residues. Trimming took 5 bases from V and 4 from J, leaving 5 bases between them. CDR1 and CDR2 (germline): KGHSH, LQKENI. About this clone itself: Its target is unknown.

V gene TRBV18 combines with J gene TRBJ2-2; D unresolved. Sequenced here: Tregs from blood, sampled before the transplant. This TCR was sampled from a human donor who received a combined kidney and bone marrow transplant. DNA for the CDR3: TGTGCCAGCTCAAGGGTCACCGGGGAGCTGTTTTTT. Protein product: CASSRVTGELFF.